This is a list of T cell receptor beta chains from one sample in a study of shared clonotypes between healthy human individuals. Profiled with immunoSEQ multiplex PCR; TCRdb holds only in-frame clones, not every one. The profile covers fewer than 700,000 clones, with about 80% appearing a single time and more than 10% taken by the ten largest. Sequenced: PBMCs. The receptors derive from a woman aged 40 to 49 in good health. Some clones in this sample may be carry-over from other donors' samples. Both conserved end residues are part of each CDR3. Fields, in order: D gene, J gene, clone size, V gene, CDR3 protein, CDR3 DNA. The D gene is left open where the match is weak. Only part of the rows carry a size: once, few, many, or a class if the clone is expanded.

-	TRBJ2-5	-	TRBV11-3	CASSLGPGETQYF	TGTGCCAGCAGCCTGGGCCCAGGGGAGACCCAGTACTTC
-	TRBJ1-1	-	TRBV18	CASSPLEGGTEAFF	TGTGCCAGCTCACCGCTGGAGGGTGGGACTGAAGCTTTCTTT
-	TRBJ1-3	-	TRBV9	CAGSGLLGNTIYF	TGTGCCGGCAGCGGTCTCCTTGGAAACACCATATATTTT
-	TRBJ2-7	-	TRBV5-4	CASSFSSYEQYF	TGTGCCAGCAGCTTCAGCTCCTACGAGCAGTACTTC
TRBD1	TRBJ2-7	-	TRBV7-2	CASSATGLTYEQYF	TGTGCCAGCAGCGCGACAGGGTTGACCTACGAGCAGTACTTC
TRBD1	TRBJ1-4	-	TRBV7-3	CASSLAGGEKLFF	TGTGCCAGCAGCTTGGCAGGGGGTGAAAAACTGTTTTTT
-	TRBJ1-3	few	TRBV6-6	CASMPRRDSGNTIYF	TGTGCCAGCATGCCCCGCAGGGACTCTGGAAACACCATATATTTT
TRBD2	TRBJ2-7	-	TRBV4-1	CASSQGVGSGSYEQYF	TGCGCCAGCAGCCAAGGGGTGGGAAGCGGGAGTTACGAGCAGTACTTC
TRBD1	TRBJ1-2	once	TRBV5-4	CASRRDPGQGYGYTF	TGTGCCAGCAGACGGGATCCGGGACAGGGTTATGGCTACACCTTC
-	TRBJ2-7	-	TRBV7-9	CASSLRQGGYEQYF	TGTGCCAGCAGCTTACGGCAGGGGGGCTACGAGCAGTACTTC
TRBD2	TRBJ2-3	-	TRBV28	CASSLTSGRAVVDTQYF	TGTGCCAGCAGTTTAACTAGCGGGAGGGCAGTGGTAGATACGCAGTATTTT
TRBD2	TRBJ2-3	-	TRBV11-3	CASSLESAGGRADTQYF	TGTGCCAGCAGCTTAGAGTCAGCGGGAGGGCGAGCAGATACGCAGTATTTT
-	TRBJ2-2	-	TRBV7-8	CASRDEYPTGELFF	TGTGCCAGCAGGGACGAATACCCCACCGGGGAGCTGTTTTTT
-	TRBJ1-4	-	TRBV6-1	CASSEKSPNEKLFF	TGTGCCAGCAGTGAAAAGTCGCCTAATGAAAAACTGTTTTTT
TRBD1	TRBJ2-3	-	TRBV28	CASRPTGADTQYF	TGTGCCAGCAGGCCCACAGGGGCAGATACGCAGTATTTT
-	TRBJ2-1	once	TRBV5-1	CASSLLVGTPSYNEQFF	TGCGCCAGCAGCTTGTTGGTGGGGACCCCTTCCTACAATGAGCAGTTCTTC
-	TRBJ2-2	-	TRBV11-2	CASSAARGTGELFF	TGTGCCAGCAGCGCCGCCCGGGGCACCGGGGAGCTGTTTTTT
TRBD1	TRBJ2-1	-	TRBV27	CASRQPGQGAYNEQFF	TGTGCCAGCAGACAGCCGGGACAGGGGGCTTACAATGAGCAGTTCTTC
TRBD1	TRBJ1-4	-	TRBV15	CATREQGAKEKLFF	TGTGCCACCAGGGAACAGGGGGCAAAGGAAAAACTGTTTTTT
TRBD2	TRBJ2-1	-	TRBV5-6	CASSGLAGRHHEQFF	TGTGCCAGCAGCGGACTAGCGGGGCGTCACCATGAGCAGTTCTTC
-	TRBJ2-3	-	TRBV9	CASSVDHTDTQYF	TGTGCCAGCAGCGTAGACCACACAGATACGCAGTATTTT
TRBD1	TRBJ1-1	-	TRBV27	CASSFVDRGTEAFF	TGTGCCAGCAGTTTTGTGGACAGGGGAACTGAAGCTTTCTTT
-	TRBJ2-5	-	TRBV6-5	CASTGYGETQYF	TGTGCCAGCACAGGGTACGGCGAGACCCAGTACTTC
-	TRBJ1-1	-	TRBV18	CASSPRRGEDTEAFF	TGTGCCAGCTCACCACGGAGGGGTGAGGACACTGAAGCTTTCTTT
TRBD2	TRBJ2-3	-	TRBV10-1	CASSEWGFGRANGNTQYF	TGCGCCAGCAGTGAGTGGGGGTTCGGGAGGGCCAACGGGAATACGCAGTATTTT
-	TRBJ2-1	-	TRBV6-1	CASRVNNEQFF	TGTGCCAGCAGGGTTAACAATGAGCAGTTCTTC
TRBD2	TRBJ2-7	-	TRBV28	CASDRRDYYEQYF	TGTGCCAGCGACCGTCGGGACTACTACGAGCAGTACTTC
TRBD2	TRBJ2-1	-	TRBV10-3	CAISELANEQFF	TGTGCCATCAGTGAACTAGCGAATGAGCAGTTCTTC
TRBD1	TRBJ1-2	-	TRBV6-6	CASSSGTGGEGYTF	TGTGCCAGCAGTTCAGGGACAGGGGGCGAAGGCTACACCTTC
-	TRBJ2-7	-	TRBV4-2	CASSQPPTGSEQYF	TGTGCCAGCAGCCAACCCCCGACAGGTTCCGAGCAGTACTTC
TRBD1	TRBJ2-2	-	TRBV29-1	CSVSGTANTGELFF	TGCAGCGTTTCCGGGACAGCGAACACCGGGGAGCTGTTTTTT
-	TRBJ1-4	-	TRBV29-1	CSASGDNEKLFF	TGCAGCGCGTCCGGGGATAATGAAAAACTGTTTTTT
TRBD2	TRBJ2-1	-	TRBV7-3	CASSLSSGSYNEQFF	TGTGCCAGCAGCTTATCTAGCGGGAGTTACAATGAGCAGTTCTTC